This entry lists 3 T cell receptor beta chains sequenced from one sample in a study of cytomegalovirus exposure and HLA in healthy donors. 13 Jbeta primers and 60 Vbeta primers were used for the PCR. TCRdb's copy holds only in-frame clones and misses some; the assay was immunoSEQ multiplex PCR. Counted here are 220,000 or so clones, roughly 75% occurring once; the ten biggest clones make up approximately 1.7%. Material: PBMCs. Every receptor here comes from a woman aged 25 to 45 in good health and CMV-seronegative.

The chain combines TRBV9 with TRBJ2-3; 7 bases match TRBD1. CDR1 is SGDLS and CDR2 is YYNGEE in the germline V gene. Germline trimming cut 3 bases from V and 5 bases from J; bases unmatched to any gene: 18. CDR3 size: 18 residues. Here the CDR3 reads CASSGPTGAPGLRDTQYF. CDR3 DNA sequence: TGTGCCAGCAGCGGACCCACAGGGGCGCCTGGCCTGCGAGATACGCAGTATTTT.

This clone has just a few counts. V is TRBV7-2 and J is TRBJ1-4; D not certain. V was shortened by 0 bases and J by 7 bases, with 15 bases between the two germline ends. The CDR3 spans 16 residues. CDR1 and CDR2 (germline): SGHTA, FQGNSA. The CDR3 region is CASSLAHNFRGEKLFF. CDR3 bases: TGTGCCAGCAGCTTAGCGCATAATTTCCGGGGTGAAAAACTGTTTTTT.

The chain uses TRBV6-6 and TRBJ2-7, with D maybe TRBD1 (5 bases). Germline assignment: CDR1 MNHNY and CDR2 SVGAGI (reference sequence). CDR3 length equals 12 residues. V was shortened by 8 bases and J by 0 bases, with 8 bases between the two germline ends. The CDR3 coding sequence is TGTGCCAGCCGACAGCCCTCCTACGAGCAGTACTTC. As protein: CASRQPSYEQYF.